The 21 T cell receptor beta chains below all came from one sample that was sequenced in a study of blood T cell repertoires in COVID-19. Using immunoSEQ multiplex PCR, the repertoire was profiled, and TCRdb retains in-frame clones only, with some absent. Altogether some 240,000 clones are present, around 87% being singletons, with the ten largest covering about 3.5%. Sample: PBMCs or T cells enriched from blood (not recorded which). The receptors shown here come from a woman aged 40 to 50 with acute COVID-19.

The chain has TRBV15 and TRBJ2-5; 8 bases match TRBD2. Germline values: CDR1 LNHNV, CDR2 YYDKDF (reference sequence). Unmatched junction bases numbered 2, after V lost 1 base and J lost 4 bases. The CDR3 runs 14 residues. The CDR3 protein is CATSRARGGETQYF. The DNA for the CDR3 is TGTGCCACCAGCAGAGCTCGGGGGGGAGAGACCCAGTACTTC.

The rearrangement uses TRBV5-1 and TRBJ1-2; possible D gene TRBD1, 5 bases. There are 12 residues in the CDR3. Germline V gene lookup returns CDR1 SGHRS and CDR2 YFSETQ. The ends were cut back, 3 bases at V and 5 bases at J, with 8 bases in the middle. CDR3 amino acids: CASSYGGYGYTF. For the CDR3, the DNA is TGCGCCAGCAGCTACGGGGGATATGGCTACACCTTC. Filled out from reference TRBV5-1 and TRBJ1-2, the complete variable domain reads KAGVTQTPRYLIKTRGQQVTLSCSPISGHRSVSWYQQTPGQGLQFLFEYFSETQRNKGNFPGRFSGRQFSNSRSEMNVSTLELGDSALYLCASSYGGYGYTFGSGTRLTVV.

The chain links TRBV30 to TRBJ2-1; 7 nucleotides match TRBD1. CDR1 is GTSNPN and CDR2 is SVGIG in the germline V gene (reference sequence). The junction had 6 bases not matched to a gene; V was cut back by 0 bases and J by 4 bases. This CDR3 is built from 15 residues. This CDR3 is CAWSVATGVYNEQFF. Written as DNA, the CDR3 is TGTGCCTGGAGTGTAGCCACAGGGGTATACAATGAGCAGTTCTTC.

The chain has TRBV6-1 and TRBJ1-2, with D possibly TRBD1 on 5 matching bases. V was cut by 2 bases and J by 7 bases, with 14 bases left in between. The CDR3 spans 14 residues. Per germline, CDR1 MNHNS and CDR2 SASEGT. The CDR3: CASSESLGAGGYTF. The CDR3 DNA reads TGTGCCAGCAGTGAATCCTTAGGGGCCGGTGGCTACACCTTC.

The chain joins TRBV2 to TRBJ2-1, with D possibly being TRBD1 (6 bases). CDR1 SNHLY and CDR2 FYNNEI come from the germline V gene. The V gene lost 4 bases and the J gene lost 0 bases, with 10 bases spanning the gap. The length of the CDR3 is 15 residues. The CDR3 spells CASSVSTGSYNEQFF. CDR3 bases: TGTGCCAGCAGTGTCTCGACAGGCTCCTACAATGAGCAGTTCTTC.

V and J are TRBV5-1 and TRBJ2-1; 12 bases fit TRBD2. V was clipped by 3 bases and J by 4 bases; unmatched bases: 5. The CDR3 is 16 amino acids. From germline, CDR1 is SGHRS and CDR2 YFSETQ. In DNA form, the CDR3 reads TGCGCCAGCAGCTCCGGACTAGCGGGAAGATACAATGAGCAGTTCTTC. Amino acid sequence: CASSSGLAGRYNEQFF.

The CDR3, as DNA: TGTGCCAGCAGCTTGGAACGACTAGCGGGAGACCATGACGCCCAGTACTTC. Protein sequence: CASSLERLAGDHDAQYF. The rearrangement links TRBV5-8 to TRBJ2-5; 12 nucleotides match TRBD2. Germline V lookup: CDR1 SGHTS, CDR2 YDEGEE. Trimming took 0 bases from V and 9 from J; bases not matched to a gene: 12. CDR3 length equals 17 residues. The complete variable domain, with remaining parts taken from reference TRBV5-8 and TRBJ2-5, reads EAGVTQSPTHLIKTRGQQATLRCSPISGHTSVYWYQQALGLGLQFLLWYDEGEERNRGNFPPRFSGRQFPNYSSELNVNALELEDSALYLCASSLERLAGDHDAQYFGPGTRLLVL.

The genes are TRBV3-1 (or the pseudogene TRBV3-2) and TRBJ2-3; possibly TRBD1 for D (7 bases). Trimming left V 0 bases short and J 7 bases short, with 17 bases between. CDR3 length: 16 amino acids. CDR1 and CDR2 (germline): LGHDT, YNNKEL (reference sequence). As DNA, the CDR3 is TGTGCCAGCAGCCAAGAGGGAGGACAGGTGGGCCATACGCAGTATTTT. Encoded protein: CASSQEGGQVGHTQYF.

CDR3 nucleotide sequence: TGCAGCGTTGAATTTGGGGACAGGTTCACAGATACGCAGTATTTT. Its protein product is CSVEFGDRFTDTQYF. The chain joins TRBV29-1 to TRBJ2-3, with TRBD1 matching 8 bases. This CDR3 has 15 residues. Germline V gene sequence: CDR1 SQVTM, CDR2 ANQGSEA. V trimming: 2 bases; J trimming: 2 bases; junction bases outside the gene matches: 6.

This clone came up a few times. The gene calls are TRBV9 and TRBJ2-5, with 14 bases fitting TRBD2. The CDR3 extends over 15 amino acids. Trimming at V came to 2 bases and at J to 4 bases, leaving 1 base not matched to a gene. Germline V gene sequence: CDR1 SGDLS, CDR2 YYNGEE. CDR3 amino acids: CASSVTSGRVETQYF. The CDR3 coding sequence is TGTGCCAGCAGCGTGACTAGCGGGAGGGTAGAGACCCAGTACTTC.

This chain connects TRBV4-1 to TRBJ1-1, with 7 bases identical to TRBD1. J was trimmed by 1 base and V by 3 bases; bases with no gene match: 8. The CDR3 loop spans 16 amino acids. Germline V gene data show CDR1 as MGHRA and CDR2 as YSYEKL. The CDR3: CASSQSGGPRNTEAFF. Here the CDR3 DNA reads TGCGCCAGCAGCCAGTCAGGGGGACCGAGGAACACTGAAGCTTTCTTT.

The rearrangement uses TRBV9 and TRBJ2-7; 7 bases agree with TRBD2. J was trimmed by 1 base and V by 0 bases; bases with no gene match: 1. The CDR3 spans 14 residues. Germline CDR1 reads SGDLS; CDR2 reads YYNGEE. Written as DNA, the CDR3 is TGTGCCAGCAGCGTAGGGGAGGGATCCTACGAGCAGTACTTC. Its protein is CASSVGEGSYEQYF.

The CDR3 region is CASSHSGGETQYF. Here the CDR3 DNA reads TGTGCCAGCAGCCACAGCGGGGGCGAGACCCAGTACTTC. The V and J genes are TRBV5-6 and TRBJ2-5; 8 positions agree with TRBD2. The CDR3 covers 13 residues. Germline loops: CDR1 SGHDT, CDR2 YYEEEE. The V segment lost 4 bases and the J segment 5 bases; nucleotides outside the gene matches: 4.

V and J are TRBV4-1 and TRBJ2-2; 7 bases are shared with TRBD1. The CDR3 has 15 residues. The ends lost 2 bases at V and 0 bases at J; junction bases unmatched: 0. In germline, CDR1 is MGHRA, CDR2 YSYEKL. CDR3 nucleotide sequence: TGCGCCAGCAGCCAACAGGGGGCGAACACCGGGGAGCTGTTTTTT. This codes for CASSQQGANTGELFF.

This clone was picked up a small number of times. The chain employs TRBV2 and TRBJ2-1; TRBD2 matches at 12 bases. This CDR3 has 16 amino acids. J lost 8 bases, V lost 5 bases, and 10 bases had no gene match. Germline-derived CDR1 and CDR2 are SNHLY and FYNNEI. CDR3: CASSTTTSGRWYEQFF. Written as DNA, the CDR3 is TGTGCCAGCAGTACAACCACTAGCGGGAGGTGGTATGAGCAGTTCTTC. The full variable domain, in which reference TRBV2 and TRBJ2-1 provide the parts outside the CDR3, is EPEVTQTPSHQVTQMGQEVILRCVPISNHLYFYWYRQILGQKVEFLVSFYNNEISEKSEIFDDQFSVERPDGSNFTLKIRSTKLEDSAMYFCASSTTTSGRWYEQFFGPGTRLTVL.

The chain carries TRBV13 and TRBJ1-6; D remains unclear. V lost 2 bases and J 1 base, leaving 12 bases between the germline ends. Germline assignment: CDR1 PRHDT and CDR2 FYEKMQ (reference sequence). The length of the CDR3 is 17 residues. CDR3 in amino acids: CASSLSTTGSYNSPLHF. The CDR3 bases are TGTGCCAGCAGCTTAAGCACAACGGGGTCCTATAATTCACCCCTCCACTTT.

The chain is built from TRBV6-5 and TRBJ2-7; weak D call: TRBD1 (6 bases). This CDR3 comprises 16 residues. Germline CDR1 reads MNHEY; CDR2 reads SVGAGI. The ends were cut back, 2 bases at V and 1 base at J, with 15 bases in the middle. The CDR3 loop is CASSYTRRDNSYEQYF. The DNA of the CDR3 is TGTGCCAGCAGTTACACCCGCCGGGACAATTCCTACGAGCAGTACTTC.

V gene TRBV5-6 combines with J gene TRBJ2-7, with D tentatively TRBD1 (6 bases). Germline V gene sequence: CDR1 SGHDT, CDR2 YYEEEE. The V gene lost 0 bases and the J gene lost 6 bases, with 13 bases spanning the gap. This CDR3 has 14 amino acids. CDR3 in DNA: TGTGCCAGCAGCTTGGGACAGGTATCTCTCGAGCAGTACTTC. This codes for CASSLGQVSLEQYF. Using reference TRBV5-6 and TRBJ2-7 for the parts outside the CDR3, the full variable domain is DAGVTQSPTHLIKTRGQQVTLRCSPKSGHDTVSWYQQALGQGPQFIFQYYEEEERQRGNFPDRFSGHQFPNYSSELNVNALLLGDSALYLCASSLGQVSLEQYFGPGTRLTVT.

The rearrangement uses TRBV30 and TRBJ2-3; D uncertain. Per the germline V gene, CDR1 is GTSNPN and CDR2 is SVGIG (reference sequence). Trimming cost V 1 base and J 2 bases, with 7 bases left between them. This CDR3 has 13 residues. CDR3 sequence reads: CAWSAVSTDTQYF. In DNA form, the CDR3 reads TGTGCCTGGAGTGCGGTCTCCACAGATACGCAGTATTTT.

Remarks on this clone: The sample carries other DNA sequences with the same CDR3. The chain employs TRBV5-1 and TRBJ1-4; D possibly corresponds to TRBD1 (5 bases). The ends were cut back, 1 base at V and 8 bases at J, with 12 bases in the middle. The CDR3 loop spans 14 amino acids. CDR1 and CDR2 (germline): SGHRS, YFSETQ. The CDR3 DNA is TGCGCCAGCAGCTTGCAGGGAGGTAACGAAAAACTGTTTTTT. Residues: CASSLQGGNEKLFF.

This CDR3 is CSASFVGDYEQYF. The CDR3, as DNA: TGCAGTGCTAGTTTTGTAGGGGACTACGAGCAGTACTTC. The chain links TRBV20-1 to TRBJ2-7, with D possibly being TRBD1 (5 bases). The V gene's germline CDR1 is DFQATT and CDR2 SNEGSKA (reference sequence). CDR3 length: 13 amino acids. Trimming shortened V by 3 bases and J by 3 bases, and 12 bases separated the two germline ends.